Sequencing of this T cell receptor (beta chain) was carried out in a study of blood T cell repertoires in COVID-19. Method: immunoSEQ multiplex PCR; TCRdb's copy keeps in-frame clones and lacks some. The sample lists 200,000 to 300,000 clones; 70% to 90% were seen once. Germline V gene lookup returns CDR1 SGHNT and CDR2 YENEEA. CDR3 length equals 14 residues. Trimming removed 3 bases at V and 8 bases at J, with 16 bases between. Sequencing was done on a sample of peripheral blood. This sequence joins TRBV11-3 and TRBJ1-1; the D gene is possibly TRBD1 (6 bases). The sequence came from a woman aged 25 to 39 who had recovered from COVID-19. The DNA of the CDR3 is TGTGCCAGCAGCTTGGGGCAGGGGTCATCCGAAGCTTTCTTT. Its protein is CASSLGQGSSEAFF.